Below, 32 T cell receptor beta chains from the same sample are listed, as sequenced in a study of CD8 T cells in Susac syndrome. After extraction with the RNeasy kit, about 0.45 to 1 ug of the RNA was reverse transcribed using random hexamers. Using its own MiXCR run on the immunoSEQ multiplex PCR reads, TCRdb lists one record per CDR3 protein. This sample carries under 150,000 distinct CDR3 sequences, almost 96% of them seen once, and the ten largest clones take about 0.08%. Sequencing was done on a sample of CD4+ T cells from PBMCs. The receptors were gathered from a human donor with Susac syndrome.

The chain couples TRBV15 to TRBJ1-1; 7 bases match TRBD1. Germline CDR1 LNHNV, CDR2 YYDKDF (reference sequence). The CDR3 is made up of 13 amino acids. Trimming cost V 11 bases and J 3 bases; bases outside gene matches: 9. The CDR3 nucleotides read TGTGCCGCAACCACAGGGGCTGACACTGAAGCTTTCTTT. It translates to CAATTGADTEAFF.

This CDR3 is CASSLWGQGRYEQYF. The CDR3 bases are TGTGCCAGCAGCTTGTGGGGACAGGGAAGATACGAGCAGTACTTC. V gene TRBV5-6 combines with J gene TRBJ2-7; 9 positions match TRBD1. Per germline, CDR1 SGHDT and CDR2 YYEEEE. The CDR3 is made up of 15 amino acids. J gave up 4 bases and V 1 base, and 6 bases lay outside the gene matches.

The chain is built from TRBV20-1 and TRBJ2-1, with a possible D match to TRBD2 (7 bases). The CDR3 runs to 17 residues. Deletions cut 3 bases from V and 6 bases from J, with 24 bases between. CDR1 and CDR2 from the germline V gene are DFQATT and SNEGSKA (reference sequence). This CDR3 reads CSARPRGRAGVINEQFF. The CDR3 nucleotides read TGCAGTGCTAGGCCTAGAGGGAGGGCAGGGGTTATCAATGAGCAGTTCTTC.

This chain uses TRBV11-2 with TRBJ2-3; TRBD1 agrees at 9 bases. This CDR3 has 18 residues. V was pared by 6 bases and J by 5 bases, with 18 bases of the junction left unmatched. The germline CDR1 and CDR2 sequences are SGHAT and FQNNGV. CDR3 sequence (DNA): TGTGCCAGCAGACCCTGGAGGCGGGACAGGGTCCGAGGAGATACGCAGTATTTT. Residues: CASRPWRRDRVRGDTQYF.

This clonotype came up a few times. The gene calls are TRBV11-2 and TRBJ2-1, with D possibly being TRBD1 or TRBD2 (5 bases each). CDR3 length: 16 residues. Germline assignment: CDR1 SGHAT and CDR2 FQNNGV. V was cut by 0 bases and J by 4 bases, with 13 bases left in between. The CDR3 here is CASSLDNAGGYNEQFF. In DNA form, the CDR3 reads TGTGCCAGCAGCTTAGACAACGCTGGGGGATACAATGAGCAGTTCTTC.

This sequence joins TRBV7-8 and TRBJ1-1, with 10 bases lining up with TRBD1. J was trimmed by 6 bases and V by 7 bases; bases with no gene match: 20. The V gene's germline CDR1 is SGHVS and CDR2 FQNEAQ. The CDR3 is 18 residues long. CDR3 in amino acids: CASTGTAGTGAVSPEAFF. For the CDR3, the DNA is TGTGCCAGCACCGGGACCGCCGGGACAGGGGCCGTAAGTCCTGAAGCTTTCTTT.

J is TRBJ2-2 and V is TRBV2, with D possibly TRBD1 on 5 matching bases. The CDR3 has 14 residues. Trimming removed 8 bases from V and 0 bases from J, with 10 bases in between. CDR1 and CDR2 (germline): SNHLY, FYNNEI. The CDR3: CASQGRSNTGELFF. Here the CDR3 DNA reads TGTGCCAGCCAGGGCAGGTCGAACACCGGGGAGCTGTTTTTT.

The chain uses TRBV6-4 and TRBJ1-6; TRBD1 agrees at 9 bases. Germline CDR1 reads MRHNA; CDR2 reads SNTAGT. Trimming at V came to 4 bases and at J to 9 bases, leaving 4 bases not matched to a gene. CDR3 size: 14 residues. This chain's CDR3 is CASSVGTGTSPLHF. The CDR3, as DNA: TGTGCCAGCAGTGTTGGGACAGGGACTTCACCCCTCCACTTT.

The rearrangement links TRBV7-2 to TRBJ1-1; D unresolved. CDR3 length equals 14 residues. CDR1 is SGHTA, CDR2 FQGNSA, per germline. The V gene lost 2 bases and the J gene lost 2 bases, with 9 bases spanning the gap. CDR3 amino acids: CASSLLGLNTEAFF. CDR3 coding DNA: TGTGCCAGCAGCTTACTCGGCCTCAACACTGAAGCTTTCTTT.

This chain links TRBV12-3 or TRBV12-4 with TRBJ2-3, with 11 bases matching TRBD2. There are 14 residues in the CDR3. Trimming cost V 6 bases and J 6 bases; bases outside gene matches: 5. CDR3 coding DNA: TGTGCCAGCAGCGTAGCGGGGGGGCCCGATACGCAGTATTTT. Its protein product is CASSVAGGPDTQYF.

V usage is TRBV6-6 and J usage is TRBJ1-3, with D tentatively TRBD1 (5 bases). Germline CDR1 and CDR2: MNHNY and SVGAGI (reference sequence). CDR3 size: 15 residues. The V end was cut by 5 bases, the J end by 0 bases, with 11 bases between. This CDR3 reads CASSAQGRSGNTIYF. DNA for the CDR3: TGTGCCAGCAGTGCCCAGGGACGCTCTGGAAACACCATATATTTT.

This chain uses TRBV12-3 or TRBV12-4 with TRBJ1-5; TRBD1 agrees at 9 bases. V shed 5 bases and J 3 bases; nucleotides not matched to a gene: 14. The CDR3 covers 18 residues. The CDR3 DNA follows: TGTGCCAGCAGTGGACAGGGGTTGAAGACAATACCCAATCAGCCCCAGCATTTT. Translating it yields CASSGQGLKTIPNQPQHF.

V and J are TRBV5-4 and TRBJ2-2; D is uncertain. The CDR3 sequence is 14 residues long. Deletions cut 0 bases from V and 2 bases from J, with 5 bases between. Germline V lookup: CDR1 SGHNT, CDR2 YYREEE (reference sequence). CDR3 bases: TGTGCCAGCAGCTTGGAAGTTAACACCGGGGAGCTGTTTTTT. This sequence encodes CASSLEVNTGELFF.

The chain uses TRBV29-1 and TRBJ2-3; D assignment may be TRBD1 or TRBD2 (5 bases each). There are 13 residues in the CDR3. Germline V gene data show CDR1 as SQVTM and CDR2 as ANQGSEA. The V and J ends lost 5 bases and 6 bases respectively, with 15 bases between them. Here the CDR3 reads CSVRGASRDTQYF. The DNA of the CDR3 is TGCAGCGTTCGAGGGGCTAGCCGGGATACGCAGTATTTT.

V and J are TRBV20-1 and TRBJ1-4, with D hard to call. CDR3 length: 10 residues. Germline CDR1 is DFQATT and CDR2 is SNEGSKA (reference sequence). Trimming pared 3 bases from V and 5 bases from J, leaving 1 base between. The DNA for the CDR3 is TGCAGTGCTAGGAATGAAAAACTGTTTTTT. It translates to CSARNEKLFF.

V and J are TRBV4-2 and TRBJ2-5; D remains ambiguous. The germline gives CDR1 LGHNA, CDR2 YNFKEQ. This CDR3 comprises 15 residues. V dropped 1 base and J dropped 2 bases, with 11 bases sitting between them. CDR3 in amino acids: CASSQGGGVQETQYF. CDR3 in DNA: TGTGCCAGCAGCCAAGGAGGCGGCGTACAAGAGACCCAGTACTTC.

This rearrangement joins TRBV7-8 to TRBJ2-3; TRBD2 agrees at 9 bases. Unmatched junction bases numbered 9, after V lost 4 bases and J lost 1 base. This CDR3 is 17 amino acids long. Germline V gene data show CDR1 as SGHVS and CDR2 as FQNEAQ. The CDR3 DNA sequence: TGTGCCAGCAGCTCAGGGACTAGCCGGATTGGCACAGATACGCAGTATTTT. Amino acids: CASSSGTSRIGTDTQYF.

The chain joins TRBV3-1 to TRBJ1-3, with unresolved D. Trimming pared 0 bases from V and 0 bases from J, leaving 9 bases between. CDR1 and CDR2 from the germline V gene are LGHDT and YNNKEL (reference sequence). The CDR3 totals 16 residues. The chain's CDR3 is CASSQDPRPSGNTIYF. The CDR3 DNA reads as TGTGCCAGCAGCCAAGATCCGAGACCCTCTGGAAACACCATATATTTT.

The chain recombines TRBV29-1 with TRBJ2-3; D call uncertain. The germline gives CDR1 SQVTM, CDR2 ANQGSEA. The CDR3 consists of 12 residues. The germline V and J ends were trimmed by 7 bases and 2 bases, with 10 bases remaining between them. DNA for the CDR3: TGCAGCGCTATGCAACCCACAGATACGCAGTATTTT. Encoded protein: CSAMQPTDTQYF.

This sequence joins TRBV3-1 and TRBJ2-7, with TRBD2 matching over 11 bases. CDR1 is LGHDT, CDR2 YNNKEL, per germline (reference sequence). V was clipped by 4 bases and J by 4 bases; unmatched bases: 12. The CDR3 covers 17 residues. The CDR3 DNA sequence: TGTGCCAGCAGCCGAGGGGGGCTTGGGACTAGCGGTTACGAGCAGTACTTC. Amino acid sequence: CASSRGGLGTSGYEQYF.

This chain connects TRBV7-9 to TRBJ1-2; 9 positions match TRBD1. There are 16 residues in the CDR3. The J segment lost 8 bases and the V segment lost 2 bases, leaving 12 bases of the junction unmatched. Germline lookup yields CDR1 SEHNR and CDR2 FQNEAQ (reference sequence). The CDR3 spells CASSLPQRTGVWGYTF. For the CDR3, the DNA is TGTGCCAGCAGCTTACCTCAACGGACAGGGGTTTGGGGCTACACCTTC.

This chain links TRBV11-2 with TRBJ2-4, with 9 bases aligning to TRBD1. The CDR3 covers 13 residues. Germline V gene lookup returns CDR1 SGHAT and CDR2 FQNNGV. The junction had 5 bases not matched to a gene; V was cut back by 7 bases and J by 7 bases. In nucleotides, the CDR3 is TGTGCCAGCACCGAGACAGGGGGGAACATTCAGTACTTC. As protein: CASTETGGNIQYF.

The gene calls are TRBV20-1 and TRBJ2-7, with 9 positions matching TRBD2. V lost 6 bases and J lost 6; bases outside the gene matches: 9. The germline gives CDR1 DFQATT, CDR2 SNEGSKA (reference sequence). The CDR3 is 13 residues long. The CDR3 nucleotides read TGCAGTGCCCTAGCGGGGCGCGTCCCCGAGCAGTACTTC. The encoded protein is CSALAGRVPEQYF.

This chain links TRBV20-1 with TRBJ1-2; D is possibly TRBD1 (5 bases). The germline V and J ends were trimmed by 1 base and 7 bases, with 13 bases remaining between them. Germline CDR1 is DFQATT and CDR2 is SNEGSKA (reference sequence). The CDR3 covers 13 residues. The CDR3 reads CSARGDLSLGYTF. DNA of the CDR3: TGCAGTGCTAGAGGGGACCTATCCCTTGGCTACACCTTC.

The chain combines TRBV25-1 with TRBJ2-7, with 12 bases fitting TRBD2. CDR1 and CDR2 from the germline V gene are MGHDK and SYGVNS. The CDR3 loop spans 15 amino acids. The V gene end was trimmed by 5 bases and the J gene end by 6 bases; junction bases not matched to a gene: 8. CDR3 amino acids: CASSPPSGRALEQYF. The CDR3 DNA is TGTGCCAGCAGTCCCCCTAGCGGGAGGGCCCTCGAGCAGTACTTC.

The J gene is TRBJ2-4, the V gene TRBV11-2; D gene uncertain. In germline, CDR1 is SGHAT, CDR2 FQNNGV. The CDR3 spans 12 residues. The V gene lost 8 bases and the J gene lost 4 bases, with 9 bases spanning the gap. The CDR3 nucleotides are TGTGCCAGCTCTTCGGAAAAAAACATTCAGTACTTC. This encodes CASSSEKNIQYF.

The rearrangement joins TRBV3-1 to TRBJ1-2; D ambiguous. Germline V gives CDR1 LGHDT, CDR2 YNNKEL (reference sequence). Trimming stripped 3 bases from V and 4 bases from J, with 15 bases between. CDR3 length: 15 amino acids. This CDR3 is CASSQRERSTYGYTF. DNA of the CDR3: TGTGCCAGCAGCCAGCGGGAAAGGAGCACCTATGGCTACACCTTC.

The chain carries TRBV20-1 and TRBJ1-5, with 8 bases that match TRBD1. This CDR3 is 13 amino acids long. The V and J ends lost 7 bases and 3 bases, in that order; junction bases with no gene match: 5. Germline V lookup: CDR1 DFQATT, CDR2 SNEGSKA (reference sequence). CDR3 nucleotides: TGCAGTGAAAGCAGGGGGCCCAATCAGCCCCAGCATTTT. It encodes CSESRGPNQPQHF.

The V and J genes are TRBV5-6 and TRBJ1-3; D gene unclear. CDR3 size: 14 residues. Deletions cut 4 bases from V and 0 bases from J, with 8 bases between. Germline V gene data show CDR1 as SGHDT and CDR2 as YYEEEE. For the CDR3, the DNA is TGTGCCAGCAGCGGGGTCGTCTCTGGAAACACCATATATTTT. Translation: CASSGVVSGNTIYF.

The chain uses TRBV7-8 and TRBJ1-4; 9 bases line up with TRBD1. The V gene end was trimmed by 6 bases and the J gene end by 4 bases; junction bases not matched to a gene: 15. The CDR3 is made up of 18 amino acids. Germline V gene sequence: CDR1 SGHVS, CDR2 FQNEAQ. The CDR3 bases are TGTGCCAGCAGTCACAAAACTACAGGGGGCGAAGGTAATGAAAAACTGTTTTTT. Protein: CASSHKTTGGEGNEKLFF.

The genes are TRBV14 and TRBJ1-1, with a tentative D call TRBD1 (6 bases). The CDR3 spans 14 residues. Per the germline V gene, CDR1 is SGHDN and CDR2 is FVKESK. With 8 bases removed from V and 0 bases from J, the gap between germline ends came to 13 bases. CDR3 protein: CASRRGGMNTEAFF. Written as DNA, the CDR3 is TGTGCCAGCCGGAGGGGGGGGATGAACACTGAAGCTTTCTTT.

The chain combines TRBV11-2 with TRBJ2-5; D is undetermined. CDR3 length: 13 amino acids. CDR1 and CDR2 (germline): SGHAT, FQNNGV. The ends were cut back, 3 bases at V and 5 bases at J, with 10 bases in the middle. The CDR3 here is CASSFRPQETQYF. The CDR3 DNA is TGTGCCAGCAGCTTCCGCCCGCAGGAGACCCAGTACTTC.